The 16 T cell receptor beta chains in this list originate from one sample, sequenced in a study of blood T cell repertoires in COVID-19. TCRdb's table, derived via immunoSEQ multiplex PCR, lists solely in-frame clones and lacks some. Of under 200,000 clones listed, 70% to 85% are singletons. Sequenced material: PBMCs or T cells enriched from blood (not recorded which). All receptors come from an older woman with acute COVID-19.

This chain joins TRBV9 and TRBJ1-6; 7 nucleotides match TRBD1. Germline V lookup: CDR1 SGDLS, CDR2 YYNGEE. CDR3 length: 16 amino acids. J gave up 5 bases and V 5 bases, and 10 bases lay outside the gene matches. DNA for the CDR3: TGTGCCAGCAGTTTCGGGGGGGACAGCAATAATTCACCCCTCCACTTT. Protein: CASSFGGDSNNSPLHF. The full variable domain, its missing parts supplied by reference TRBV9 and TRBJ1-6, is DSGVTQTPKHLITATGQRVTLRCSPRSGDLSVYWYQQSLDQGLQFLIQYYNGEERAKGNILERFSAQQFPDLHSELNLSSLELGDSALYFCASSFGGDSNNSPLHFGNGTRLTVT.

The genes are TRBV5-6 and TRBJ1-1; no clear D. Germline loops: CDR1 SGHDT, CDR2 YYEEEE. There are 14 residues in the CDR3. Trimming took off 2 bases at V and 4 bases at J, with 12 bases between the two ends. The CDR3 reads CASSFYGVGTEAFF. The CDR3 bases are TGTGCCAGCAGCTTCTACGGGGTGGGCACTGAAGCTTTCTTT.

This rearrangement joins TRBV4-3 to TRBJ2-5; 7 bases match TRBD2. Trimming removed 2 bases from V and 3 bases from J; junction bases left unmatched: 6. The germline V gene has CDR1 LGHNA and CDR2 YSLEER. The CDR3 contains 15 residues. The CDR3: CASSQRGLGEETQYF. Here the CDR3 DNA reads TGCGCCAGCAGCCAACGAGGACTAGGAGAAGAGACCCAGTACTTC.

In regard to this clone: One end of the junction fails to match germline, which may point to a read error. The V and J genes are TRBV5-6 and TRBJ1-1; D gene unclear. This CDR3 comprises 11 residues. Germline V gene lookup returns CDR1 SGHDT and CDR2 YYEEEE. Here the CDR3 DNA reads TGTGCCAGCAGCTCAGCGCCCGAGTGGGTCTTT. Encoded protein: CASSSAPEWVF.

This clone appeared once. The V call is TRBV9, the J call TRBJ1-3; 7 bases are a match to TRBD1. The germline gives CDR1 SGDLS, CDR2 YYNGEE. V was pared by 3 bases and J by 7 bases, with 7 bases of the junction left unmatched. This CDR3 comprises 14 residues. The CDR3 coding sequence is TGTGCCAGCAGCGGATACAGGGGTAGGAACACCATATATTTT. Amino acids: CASSGYRGRNTIYF.

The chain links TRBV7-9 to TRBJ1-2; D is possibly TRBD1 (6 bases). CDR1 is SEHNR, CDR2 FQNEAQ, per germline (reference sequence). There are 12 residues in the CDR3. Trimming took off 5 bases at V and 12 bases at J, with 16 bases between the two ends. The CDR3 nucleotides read TGTGCCAGCAGCCAAGGGCAGGGGCCACACACCTTC. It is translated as CASSQGQGPHTF.

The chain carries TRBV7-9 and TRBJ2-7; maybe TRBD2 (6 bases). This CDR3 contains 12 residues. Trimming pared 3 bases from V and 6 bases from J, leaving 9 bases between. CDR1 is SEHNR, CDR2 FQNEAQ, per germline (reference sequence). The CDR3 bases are TGTGCCAGCAGCTTGGGGGGAATCGAGCAGTACGTC. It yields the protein CASSLGGIEQYV.

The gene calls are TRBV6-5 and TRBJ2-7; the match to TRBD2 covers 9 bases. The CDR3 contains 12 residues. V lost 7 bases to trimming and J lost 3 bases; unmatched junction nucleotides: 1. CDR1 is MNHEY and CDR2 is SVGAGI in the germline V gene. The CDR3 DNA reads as TGTGCCAGCACAGCGGGAGGCTACGAGCAGTACTTC. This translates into CASTAGGYEQYF.

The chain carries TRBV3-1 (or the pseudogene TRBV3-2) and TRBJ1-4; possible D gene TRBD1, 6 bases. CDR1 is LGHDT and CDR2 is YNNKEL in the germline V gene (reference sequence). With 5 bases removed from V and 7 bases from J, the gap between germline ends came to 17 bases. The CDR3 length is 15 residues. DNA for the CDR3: TGTGCCAGCAGCACTGCGGCAGGGGTTGGTGAAAAACTGTTTTTT. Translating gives CASSTAAGVGEKLFF.

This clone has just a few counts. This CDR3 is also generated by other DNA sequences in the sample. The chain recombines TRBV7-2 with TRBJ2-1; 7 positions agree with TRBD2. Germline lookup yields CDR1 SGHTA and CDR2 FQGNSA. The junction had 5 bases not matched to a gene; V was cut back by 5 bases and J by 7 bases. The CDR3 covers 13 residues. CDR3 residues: CASSRRGSNEQFF. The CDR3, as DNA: TGTGCCAGCAGCCGGCGCGGGAGTAATGAGCAGTTCTTC.

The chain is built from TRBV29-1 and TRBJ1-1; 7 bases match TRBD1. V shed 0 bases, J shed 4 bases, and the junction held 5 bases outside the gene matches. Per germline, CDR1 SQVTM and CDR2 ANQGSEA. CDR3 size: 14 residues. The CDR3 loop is CSVEEGAGGTEAFF. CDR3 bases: TGCAGCGTTGAAGAAGGGGCAGGGGGCACTGAAGCTTTCTTT.

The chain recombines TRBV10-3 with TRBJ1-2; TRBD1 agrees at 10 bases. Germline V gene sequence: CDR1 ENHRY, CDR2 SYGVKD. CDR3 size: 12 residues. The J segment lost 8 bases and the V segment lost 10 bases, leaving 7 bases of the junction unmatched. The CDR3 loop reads CATGGTGEGYTF. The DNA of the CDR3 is TGTGCCACCGGAGGGACAGGGGAAGGCTACACCTTC.

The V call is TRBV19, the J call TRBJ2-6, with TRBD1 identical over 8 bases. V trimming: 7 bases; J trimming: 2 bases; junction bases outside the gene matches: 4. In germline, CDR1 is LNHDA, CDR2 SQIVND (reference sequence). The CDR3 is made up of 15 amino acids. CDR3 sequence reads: CASIPDRAGANVLTF. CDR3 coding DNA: TGTGCCAGTATCCCGGACAGGGCTGGGGCCAACGTCCTGACTTTC. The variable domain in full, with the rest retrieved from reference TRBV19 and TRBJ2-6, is DGGITQSPKYLFRKEGQNVTLSCEQNLNHDAMYWYRQDPGQGLRLIYYSQIVNDFQKGDIAEGYSVSREKKESFPLTVTSAQKNPTAFYLCASIPDRAGANVLTFGAGSRLTVL.

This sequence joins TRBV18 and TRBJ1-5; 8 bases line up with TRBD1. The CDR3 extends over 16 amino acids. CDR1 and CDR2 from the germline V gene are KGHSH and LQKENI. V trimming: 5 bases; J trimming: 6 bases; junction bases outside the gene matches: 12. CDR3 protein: CASSNGAGGPGQPQHF. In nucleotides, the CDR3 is TGTGCCAGCTCAAATGGGGCAGGGGGCCCGGGTCAGCCCCAGCATTTT.

This CDR3 is CASSFIHEPTYTF. The CDR3 DNA is TGTGCCAGCAGCTTTATTCATGAGCCCACCTACACCTTC. V gene TRBV5-5 combines with J gene TRBJ1-2; D unclear. The V and J ends lost 2 bases and 10 bases respectively, with 15 bases between them. Per germline, CDR1 SGHKS and CDR2 YYEKEE (reference sequence). CDR3 size: 13 residues.

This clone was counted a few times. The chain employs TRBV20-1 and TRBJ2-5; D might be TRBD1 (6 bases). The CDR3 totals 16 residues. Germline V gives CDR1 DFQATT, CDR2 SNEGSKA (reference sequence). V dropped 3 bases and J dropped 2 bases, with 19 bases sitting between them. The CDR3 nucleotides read TGCAGTGCTAGTAGCCTTGGCTCACAGGGTCAAGAGACCCAGTACTTC. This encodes CSASSLGSQGQETQYF.